This T cell receptor (beta chain) came from a study of blood T cell repertoires in COVID-19 (dated by TCRdb to about 2020). Turning to the overall study: Collaborator samples came from the United States, Italy and Spain and covered acute and convalescent phases of COVID-19. The material from the prospective study consisted of cDNA or gDNA derived from T cells, B-cell-depleted T cells, or PBMCs. Deeply sampled blood TCRbeta repertoires from subjects exposed to, actively infected with, or recovered from COVID-19 were included in the dataset. The repertoires were released in a freely available public database intended as a resource for research on the immune response to SARS-CoV-2. Samples came from the ongoing ImmuneRACE study (first 160 participants) plus 1,254 subjects from 6 global collaborators. A de-identified subject ID, COVID-19 status, age in years and sex were almost always included in the sample metadata. Where available, HLA class I and class II types were taken from metadata supplied by the sample provider and were not determined by assay-based typing. Beyond this particular receptor, the publication reports: The amount of clinical and demographic metadata varied by source and participant and was provided uncurated.

This clone appeared once. The antigen it recognizes is unknown. No per-base quality is available; no much larger clone lies one base away. The CDR3 has 14 amino acids, counting the end cysteine and phenylalanine. Only the CDR3 portion is preserved as DNA: 42 bases, with reading frame beginning at the first base. A second Seattle source provided samples from volunteer blood donors who had recovered from COVID-19. The collaborating institutions used their own protocols to collect whole blood in K2EDTA tubes. For TCRbeta analysis, collaborators shipped samples as frozen whole blood, isolated PBMCs, or DNA extracted from either of those sample types. The immunoSEQ Assay, a bias-controlled multiplex PCR, was used to amplify TCRbeta CDR3 regions from genomic DNA. Per the source publication's procedure: The number of nucleated cells in each sample was estimated by amplification of reference gene primers within the assay. Sequence reads were collapsed and filtered to measure the absolute abundance of every unique TCRbeta CDR3 rearrangement. For each sample, productive Simpson clonality was calculated as the square root of Simpson's diversity index across productive rearrangements. Drawn from immuneACCESS, this table holds only the in-frame rearrangements with V and J called that TCRdb kept. Clones are partly lost; checked studies trace under half to an unresolved V gene and leave the rest unexplained. V and J calls and clone size are as listed in that table; D and trimming were resolved from the DNA. Within this sample are under 200,000 clones, with about 86% of them counted one time only. The leading ten clones occupy around a fifth of the sample.

In this chain, TRBV21-1 is recombined with TRBJ1-5. TRBV21-1 is reported as a pseudogene. Sample: peripheral blood. The origin of this receptor is a woman in her 70s who had recovered from COVID-19. The CDR3 sequence is CASSPPVRFGPQHF. The sequenced DNA is TGTGCCAGCAGCCCCCCCGTGAGGTTTGGGCCCCAGCATTTT.